This T cell receptor beta chain appears in the sequencing data of a study of beta chain features in type 1 diabetes. This CDR3 has 14 residues. Trimming took off 4 bases at V and 5 bases at J, with 9 bases between the two ends. Germline V gives CDR1 SNHLY, CDR2 FYNNEI. Study results and limitations: Junctions at VDJ sites from type 1 diabetes patients had fewer insertions and more deletions.

This clone was seen only once. Its antigen is currently unknown. Expressed TCRB transcripts were sequenced because the isolated RNA had all been reverse transcribed beforehand. Clones were read by immunoSEQ multiplex PCR, and TCRdb kept only the in-frame ones, dropping some. The table records 350,000 or so clones, around 19% of them present only once. This sequence joins TRBV2 and TRBJ1-6; the D is unclear. Sequenced: naive CD4+ T cells from blood. The receptor was derived from a woman between 18 and 29 years old in good health. The CDR3 reads CASSAFRDNSPLHF. CDR3 nucleotides: TGTGCCAGCAGTGCATTCCGGGATAATTCACCCCTCCACTTT.